The sequence of this T cell receptor (beta chain) was determined in a study of vaccination effects on CD4 cells after COVID-19. Investigators separated out CD4+ T cells once approximately 11 days of culture had passed. Assay used: immunoSEQ multiplex PCR; TCRdb lists only in-frame clones, some missing. The table has about 37,000 clones, about four fifths seen once. CDR3 length: 15 amino acids. V was trimmed by 2 bases and J by 6 bases, leaving 14 bases between them. Germline-derived CDR1 and CDR2 are MNHEY and SVGAGI. A note on this clone: Its antigen is not known.

This specimen was CD4+ T cells from PBMCs cultured without peptide, taken before COVID-19 vaccination. The rearrangement joins TRBV6-5 to TRBJ2-1; no firm D call. The sequence came from a human donor who received a COVID-19 vaccine. CDR3 sequence (DNA): TGTGCCAGCAGTTACAGGGTCAGATGGGGCAATGAGCAGTTCTTC. Translation gives CASSYRVRWGNEQFF.